This is a list of T cell receptor beta chains from one sample in a study of blood T cells in healthy people across ages. TCRdb reprocessed the 5' RACE reads via MiXCR and lists one record per CDR3 protein. This sample has about 1.8 million distinct CDR3 sequences; roughly 49% occur once, and the top ten carry less than 2.5%. Sequences were obtained from blood. Every receptor here comes from a middle-aged woman in good health. Each CDR3 is given with its conserved first and last residue. Fields, in order: CDR3 DNA, CDR3 protein, D gene, clone size, J gene, V gene. D genes are given only for firm matches. For some rows the clone size is stated as once, few or many, or as a class when expanded; others skip it.

TGTGCCAGCAGTCGCCAGGCGGGGGGAATTCAGTACTTC,CASSRQAGGIQYF,TRBD2,.,TRBJ2-4,TRBV27
TGTGCCAGCAGTATCGGCTCTAGCGGGGGAATCCACGAGCAGTACTTC,CASSIGSSGGIHEQYF,TRBD2,.,TRBJ2-7,TRBV28
TGCGCCAGCAGCCAAGAGGGTAGGGGGACAGGGGGCTGGAATGAGCAGTTCTTC,CASSQEGRGTGGWNEQFF,TRBD1,once,TRBJ2-1,TRBV4-3
TGTGCCAGCAGTGACATCCGGGTCAATGAGCAGTTCTTC,CASSDIRVNEQFF,.,.,TRBJ2-1,TRBV6-2/TRBV6-3
TGCAGCGTTGAAAGGAGGGCGGGGGGCCTTGGCTACACCTTC,CSVERRAGGLGYTF,.,.,TRBJ1-2,TRBV29-1
TGTGCCAGCAGTTTGTATAACATCCCTACCAGCTCCTACAATGAGCAGTTCTTC,CASSLYNIPTSSYNEQFF,.,.,TRBJ2-1,TRBV27
TGTGCCAGCAGTTACTACCTAGCGGGGGGATCCGGGGAGCTGTTTTTT,CASSYYLAGGSGELFF,TRBD2,.,TRBJ2-2,TRBV6-5
TGTGCCAGCAGGAACCAGGGACCGGGGAACAATGGGCAGTTCTTC,CASRNQGPGNNGQFF,.,.,TRBJ2-1,TRBV6-6
TGTGCCAGCAGCTCAGGGATCTACTATGGCTACACCTTC,CASSSGIYYGYTF,.,few,TRBJ1-2,TRBV12-3/TRBV12-4
TGTGCCAGCAGCTTTTTCACCGGGACAGCGACGTACACTGAAGCTTTCTTT,CASSFFTGTATYTEAFF,TRBD1,.,TRBJ1-1,TRBV7-2
TGCGCCAGCGCTAGCGGGGGTGGCACAGATACGCAGTATTTT,CASASGGGTDTQYF,TRBD2,.,TRBJ2-3,TRBV10-2
TGTGCCATCAGGGGGACAGGGGCGATCAACACTGAAGCTTTCTTT,CAIRGTGAINTEAFF,TRBD1,.,TRBJ1-1,TRBV10-3
TGTGCCAGCAGCTCCTCTTGGGCGGGGGGGCGAAATGTGCAGTTCTTC,CASSSSWAGGRNVQFF,TRBD2,.,TRBJ2-1,TRBV7-2
TGTGCCAGCGGACGGGCTAGCGGCTACGAGCAGTACTTC,CASGRASGYEQYF,TRBD2,.,TRBJ2-7,TRBV6-5
TGTGCCAGCAGCTTAACCCCTCTAGCGGGGGGGCGCTCCTCCTACAATGAGCAGTTCTTC,CASSLTPLAGGRSSYNEQFF,TRBD2,.,TRBJ2-1,TRBV7-2
TGCAGTGCTAGCGGGGAAGAGGTCGCCAAAAACATTCAGTACTTC,CSASGEEVAKNIQYF,.,few,TRBJ2-4,TRBV20-1
TGTGCCAGCAGTTTAGAACGGAGCGGGGGGGTCTACAATGAGCAGTTCTTC,CASSLERSGGVYNEQFF,TRBD2,.,TRBJ2-1,TRBV6-6
TGTGCCAGCAGCCTAGACAGCCTAGGTAGAGAGACCCAGTACTTC,CASSLDSLGRETQYF,.,few,TRBJ2-5,TRBV11-2
TGTGCCAGCAGTTGGGGAGAAACCTATGGCTACACCTTC,CASSWGETYGYTF,.,few,TRBJ1-2,TRBV27
TGCAGTGCAACTCCGGGACAGCGCTACGAGCAGTACTTC,CSATPGQRYEQYF,TRBD1,.,TRBJ2-7,TRBV20-1